This T cell receptor (beta chain) stems from a study of Ad26.COV2.S vaccination and SARS-CoV-2 variants. Repertoires were generated with immunoSEQ multiplex PCR, while TCRdb's copy carries only in-frame clones and drops some. The sample has about 440,000 clones, about nine tenths seen once. CDR1 and CDR2 from the germline V gene are MGHDK and SYGVNS. The CDR3 runs to 16 residues. Losses at the gene ends were 2 bases for V and 3 bases for J; bases not matched to a gene: 3. Described treatment: approximately 18 received Ad26.COV2.S at low or high dose, single or two shots; about 5 received placebo; per-sample allocation not given. The samples date from day 63 after the first vaccine or placebo injection.

V is TRBV25-1 and J is TRBJ2-2; 10 bases are a match to TRBD2. The sample in question was peripheral blood, obtained in a trial of Ad26.COV2.S vaccine versus placebo. This TCR was recovered from a person aged 18 to 65 who received the Ad26.COV2.S COVID-19 vaccine or a placebo. CDR3 sequence (DNA): TGTGCCAGCAGTGAAGGGACTAGCGTTTACACCGGGGAGCTGTTTTTT. It translates to CASSEGTSVYTGELFF.